Each of the 8 T cell receptor beta chains below was sequenced from the same sample in a study of beta chain features in type 1 diabetes. TCRB transcripts that were expressed got sequenced, as all of the isolated RNA had been reverse transcribed. Libraries were prepared by immunoSEQ multiplex PCR; TCRdb keeps only in-frame clonotypes and omits some of them. The sample includes about 320,000 clones, 14% of them seen just once. The sample taken for sequencing was central memory CD4+ T cells from blood. The receptors originated from a man aged 25 to 40 in good health.

This clone has just a few counts. The chain links TRBV6-1 to TRBJ2-1, with TRBD2 matching over 11 bases. After removal of 6 bases from V and 5 bases from J, the junction contained 6 bases not matched to a gene. This CDR3 comprises 15 residues. The germline CDR1 and CDR2 sequences are MNHNS and SASEGT. In DNA form, the CDR3 reads TGTGCCAGCAGAAAAGCGGGACTAGCGGACAATGAGCAGTTCTTC. Encoded protein: CASRKAGLADNEQFF.

This clone was counted a few times. This CDR3 is also generated by other DNA sequences in the sample. The V call is TRBV5-1, the J call TRBJ2-1; no clear D. Germline CDR1 and CDR2: SGHRS and YFSETQ. CDR3 size: 15 residues. Between the trimmed V and J ends, which lost 0 bases and 3 bases, there was a span of 10 bases. The CDR3 DNA reads as TGCGCCAGCAGCTTGGAGGCGGCAGACTACAATGAGCAGTTCTTC. It is translated as CASSLEAADYNEQFF.

A note on this clone: The same CDR3 is also encoded by other DNA sequences in this sample. The chain is built from TRBV18 and TRBJ2-2, with 12 nucleotides matching TRBD1. Germline-derived CDR1 and CDR2 are KGHSH and LQKENI. The junction had 1 base not matched to a gene; V was cut back by 3 bases and J by 5 bases. The CDR3 runs 15 residues. The CDR3 spells CASSPGQGATGELFF. DNA for the CDR3: TGTGCCAGCTCACCGGGACAGGGGGCGACCGGGGAGCTGTTTTTT.

The genes are TRBV7-2 and TRBJ2-1; TRBD2 matches at 11 bases. This CDR3 has 17 amino acids. The germline V gene encodes CDR1 SGHTA and CDR2 FQGNSA. V lost 6 bases to trimming and J lost 0 bases; unmatched junction nucleotides: 7. This CDR3 reads CASSRTSGRSSYNEQFF. CDR3 bases: TGTGCCAGCAGTCGGACTAGCGGGCGGAGCTCCTACAATGAGCAGTTCTTC.

Remarks on this clone: The sample holds other DNA sequences that translate to the same CDR3. CDR3 region: CAISESGRGSNQPQHF. Here the CDR3 DNA reads TGTGCCATCAGTGAGTCTGGCCGGGGGAGCAATCAGCCCCAGCATTTT. The gene calls are TRBV10-3 and TRBJ1-5; tentatively, D is TRBD1 (5 bases). The V end lost 0 bases, the J end lost 1 base, and 10 bases lay between the germline ends. Germline CDR1 ENHRY, CDR2 SYGVKD. The CDR3 loop spans 16 amino acids.

This clone was counted a few times. The J gene is TRBJ2-3, the V gene TRBV6-5; D not resolved. V was cut by 0 bases and J by 2 bases, with 6 bases left in between. Germline V CDR1 and CDR2: MNHEY, SVGAGI. The CDR3 length is 14 residues. CDR3 residues: CASSYSINTDTQYF. In DNA form, the CDR3 reads TGTGCCAGCAGTTACTCAATTAACACAGATACGCAGTATTTT.

The chain carries TRBV6-6 and TRBJ2-5, with D perhaps TRBD1 (5 bases). The CDR3 is made up of 13 amino acids. The V gene lost 2 bases and the J gene lost 7 bases, with 11 bases spanning the gap. The germline CDR1 and CDR2 sequences are MNHNY and SVGAGI (reference sequence). CDR3 amino acids: CASSYEGVGTQYF. The CDR3 bases are TGTGCCAGCAGTTACGAAGGGGTGGGGACCCAGTACTTC.

This clone turned up a few times. The V gene is TRBV19, the J gene TRBJ2-2, with D tentatively TRBD2 (6 bases). The CDR3 extends over 16 amino acids. The V end lost 6 bases, the J end lost 0 bases, and 14 bases lay between the germline ends. The germline V gene has CDR1 LNHDA and CDR2 SQIVND (reference sequence). CDR3 in DNA: TGTGCCAGTAGACCCGGGGACTTCTCGAACACCGGGGAGCTGTTTTTT. Translation: CASRPGDFSNTGELFF.